The 24 T cell receptor beta chains listed next were all sequenced from one sample in a study of shared clonotypes between healthy human individuals. Produced via immunoSEQ multiplex PCR; TCRdb's table is partial and in-frame only. The data show approximately 1,500,000 clones, approximately 97% seen once. Sample: naive CD4+ T cells sorted from blood. The subset here: CD45RA+ positively selected. Every receptor here comes from a man aged 25 to 40 in good health.

The CDR3 sequence: CASSLVPGDSYEQYF. The CDR3 nucleotides are TGTGCCAGCAGTTTGGTTCCGGGAGACTCCTACGAGCAGTACTTC. The V gene is TRBV27, the J gene TRBJ2-7; tentative D call: TRBD2 (6 bases). CDR1 and CDR2 (germline): MNHEY, SMNVEV (reference sequence). The CDR3 is 15 amino acids. V dropped 3 bases and J dropped 0 bases, with 12 bases sitting between them.

The chain links TRBV18 to TRBJ2-3; the match to TRBD2 covers 9 bases. The CDR3 consists of 16 residues. The V gene end was trimmed by 1 base and the J gene end by 6 bases; junction bases not matched to a gene: 8. Germline V gene sequence: CDR1 KGHSH, CDR2 LQKENI. The CDR3 loop is CASSPRPAGGGDTQYF. As DNA, the CDR3 is TGTGCCAGCTCACCACGCCCAGCGGGAGGTGGGGATACGCAGTATTTT.

The chain recombines TRBV10-1 with TRBJ2-7; D is uncertain. The CDR3 covers 16 residues. Germline V lookup: CDR1 WNHNN, CDR2 SYGVQD (reference sequence). Trimming removed 2 bases from V and 1 base from J, with 15 bases in between. The CDR3 loop is CASSEVGRYSSYEQYF. DNA for the CDR3: TGCGCCAGCAGTGAGGTGGGTCGTTACAGTTCCTACGAGCAGTACTTC.

The V gene is TRBV11-2, the J gene TRBJ2-7; D gene uncertain. There are 14 residues in the CDR3. Germline V lookup: CDR1 SGHAT, CDR2 FQNNGV. Trimming took off 2 bases at V and 5 bases at J, with 13 bases between the two ends. CDR3 region: CASSLLFPSHEQYF. In nucleotides, the CDR3 is TGTGCCAGCAGCTTATTATTTCCCTCGCACGAGCAGTACTTC. Supplemented by reference TRBV11-2 and TRBJ2-7, the full variable domain reads EAGVAQSPRYKIIEKRQSVAFWCNPISGHATLYWYQQILGQGPKLLIQFQNNGVVDDSQLPKDRFSAERLKGVDSTLKIQPAKLEDSAVYLCASSLLFPSHEQYFGPGTRLTVT.

This rearrangement joins TRBV6-5 to TRBJ2-7, with D maybe TRBD2 (5 bases). V was clipped by 6 bases and J by 3 bases, with 9 bases between them. Germline CDR1 MNHEY, CDR2 SVGAGI. The CDR3 covers 12 residues. The CDR3 loop is CASRRRDYEQYF. In DNA, the CDR3 is TGTGCCAGCAGGCGCCGGGACTACGAGCAGTACTTC.

This clone was seen just once. The J gene is TRBJ2-7, the V gene TRBV5-1, with 10 bases aligning to TRBD1. The CDR3 covers 16 residues. Looked up from germline, CDR1 is SGHRS and CDR2 is YFSETQ. V gave up 0 bases and J gave up 2 bases; unmatched junction bases: 5. This CDR3 is CASSLAGDRGTYEQYF. The CDR3 region has the DNA TGCGCCAGCAGCTTGGCCGGGGACAGGGGAACCTACGAGCAGTACTTC.

The gene calls are TRBV25-1 and TRBJ2-1; 14 bases fit TRBD2. This CDR3 has 16 amino acids. Germline CDR1 MGHDK, CDR2 SYGVNS. The V gene end was trimmed by 4 bases and the J gene end by 6 bases; junction bases not matched to a gene: 5. CDR3 sequence reads: CASSAAGLAGGNEQFF. DNA of the CDR3: TGTGCCAGCAGTGCTGCTGGACTAGCGGGGGGCAATGAGCAGTTCTTC.

This chain links TRBV18 with TRBJ2-2, with D hard to call. Germline V gene sequence: CDR1 KGHSH, CDR2 LQKENI. The CDR3 contains 15 residues. Trimming shortened V by 1 base and J by 3 bases, and 9 bases separated the two germline ends. This CDR3 is CASSPRVVDTGELFF. CDR3 DNA: TGTGCCAGCTCACCACGGGTGGTGGACACCGGGGAGCTGTTTTTT.

The J gene is TRBJ2-1, the V gene TRBV5-1, with TRBD2 matching over 13 bases. Losses at the gene ends were 1 base for V and 2 bases for J; bases not matched to a gene: 9. Germline CDR1 and CDR2: SGHRS and YFSETQ. The CDR3 spans 19 residues. The CDR3 reads CASSLWTSGSPVAYNEQFF. For the CDR3, the DNA is TGCGCCAGCAGCTTGTGGACTAGCGGGAGCCCGGTCGCCTACAATGAGCAGTTCTTC. Together with reference TRBV5-1 and TRBJ2-1, the CDR3 gives the full variable domain: KAGVTQTPRYLIKTRGQQVTLSCSPISGHRSVSWYQQTPGQGLQFLFEYFSETQRNKGNFPGRFSGRQFSNSRSEMNVSTLELGDSALYLCASSLWTSGSPVAYNEQFFGPGTRLTVL.

V and J are TRBV19 and TRBJ1-1; no reliable D call. The CDR3 loop spans 14 amino acids. Trimming cost V 5 bases and J 1 base, with 11 bases left between them. Per germline, CDR1 LNHDA and CDR2 SQIVND (reference sequence). The CDR3 protein is CASSVSGANTEAFF. The CDR3 region has the DNA TGTGCCAGTAGTGTCTCTGGCGCGAACACTGAAGCTTTCTTT.

This clone has only one observation. V and J are TRBV7-9 and TRBJ1-1, with 9 positions matching TRBD1. The trim removed 3 bases at V and 3 bases at J, leaving 5 bases unmatched. The CDR3 is made up of 15 amino acids. Germline V lookup: CDR1 SEHNR, CDR2 FQNEAQ (reference sequence). CDR3 bases: TGTGCCAGCAGCTTGCCGGGACAGGGAGACACTGAAGCTTTCTTT. Amino acid sequence: CASSLPGQGDTEAFF.

The rearrangement joins TRBV9 to TRBJ2-7, with TRBD2 as a possible D gene (6 bases). Germline V gene lookup returns CDR1 SGDLS and CDR2 YYNGEE. The CDR3 extends over 17 amino acids. The ends were cut back, 2 bases at V and 6 bases at J, with 24 bases in the middle. CDR3 sequence reads: CASSVSFAERVDREQYF. The CDR3 DNA reads as TGTGCCAGCAGCGTCTCTTTTGCCGAGCGGGTGGACCGCGAGCAGTACTTC. The complete variable domain, with remaining parts taken from reference TRBV9 and TRBJ2-7, reads DSGVTQTPKHLITATGQRVTLRCSPRSGDLSVYWYQQSLDQGLQFLIQYYNGEERAKGNILERFSAQQFPDLHSELNLSSLELGDSALYFCASSVSFAERVDREQYFGPGTRLTVT.

J is TRBJ2-3 and V is TRBV27; 12 bases map to TRBD1. The CDR3 has 17 amino acids. In germline, CDR1 is MNHEY, CDR2 SMNVEV (reference sequence). J gave up 3 bases and V 4 bases, and 8 bases lay outside the gene matches. The CDR3 spells CASSSSRDRGRTDTQYF. The CDR3 nucleotides read TGTGCCAGCAGTTCCTCAAGGGACAGGGGGCGGACAGATACGCAGTATTTT.

A single count supports this clone. This chain links TRBV5-1 with TRBJ2-2, with TRBD2 matching over 9 bases. Unmatched junction bases numbered 10, after V lost 3 bases and J lost 7 bases. In germline, CDR1 is SGHRS, CDR2 YFSETQ. The CDR3 loop spans 16 amino acids. CDR3 loop: CASSSGLAFGDGELFF. DNA of the CDR3: TGCGCCAGCAGCTCGGGACTAGCTTTTGGCGACGGGGAGCTGTTTTTT.

The DNA for the CDR3 is TGTGCCTGGACGAATAACTATGGCTACACCTTC. This sequence encodes CAWTNNYGYTF. The chain recombines TRBV30 with TRBJ1-2, with D uncertain. Germline-derived CDR1 and CDR2 are GTSNPN and SVGIG (reference sequence). V shed 4 bases and J shed 1 base, with 4 bases lying between them. This CDR3 region has 11 residues.

V gene TRBV28 combines with J gene TRBJ2-1; D may match TRBD1 or TRBD2 (6 bases each). This CDR3 is 16 amino acids long. Trimming shortened V by 5 bases and J by 4 bases, and 18 bases separated the two germline ends. Per the germline V gene, CDR1 is MDHEN and CDR2 is SYDVKM. The DNA of the CDR3 is TGTGCCAGCAGTCAAAGGGGGGCCCGACCTTACAATGAGCAGTTCTTC. This sequence encodes CASSQRGARPYNEQFF.

The chain links TRBV5-6 to TRBJ2-2; D is unclear. The V gene's germline CDR1 is SGHDT and CDR2 YYEEEE. This CDR3 contains 17 residues. V was shortened by 3 bases and J by 4 bases, with 19 bases between the two germline ends. For the CDR3, the DNA is TGTGCCAGCAGCTGGGTCGTTGAAGGGTGGCGCACCGGGGAGCTGTTTTTT. It yields the protein CASSWVVEGWRTGELFF.

V gene TRBV5-4 combines with J gene TRBJ1-4; TRBD1 matches at 9 bases. V lost 3 bases to trimming and J lost 0 bases; unmatched junction nucleotides: 6. The CDR3 totals 17 residues. The V gene's germline CDR1 is SGHNT and CDR2 YYREEE (reference sequence). The CDR3 nucleotides are TGTGCCAGCAGCTCCCGGGACAGGGCTCCAACTAATGAAAAACTGTTTTTT. Amino acid sequence: CASSSRDRAPTNEKLFF.

V usage is TRBV4-1 and J usage is TRBJ2-7; 9 bases are a match to TRBD1. Trimming cost V 2 bases and J 7 bases; bases outside gene matches: 9. Germline V gene lookup returns CDR1 MGHRA and CDR2 YSYEKL. The CDR3 contains 15 residues. The CDR3 sequence is CASSQRTGVPQEQYF. The DNA for the CDR3 is TGCGCCAGCAGCCAACGGACAGGGGTGCCCCAAGAGCAGTACTTC.

Regarding this clone: This CDR3 is also generated by other DNA sequences in the sample. The genes are TRBV9 and TRBJ2-6; D is unclear. V shed 0 bases and J shed 0 bases, with 1 base lying between them. This CDR3 spans 14 amino acids. Germline loops: CDR1 SGDLS, CDR2 YYNGEE. CDR3 bases: TGTGCCAGCAGCGTAGTCTCTGGGGCCAACGTCCTGACTTTC. The encoded protein is CASSVVSGANVLTF.

In its sample, this clone was seen once. The chain is built from TRBV29-1 and TRBJ1-2; no reliable D call. CDR1 is SQVTM and CDR2 is ANQGSEA in the germline V gene. The V and J ends lost 4 bases and 8 bases respectively, with 17 bases between them. The CDR3 has 13 residues. In DNA form, the CDR3 reads TGCAGCGTTGTCGAGACCTATACCCAGGGCTACACCTTC. Translating it yields CSVVETYTQGYTF.

This clone appeared a single time. This chain uses TRBV6-5 with TRBJ1-1, with a tentative D call TRBD1 (5 bases). The germline V and J ends were trimmed by 6 bases and 0 bases, with 8 bases remaining between them. Germline V gene sequence: CDR1 MNHEY, CDR2 SVGAGI. The CDR3 extends over 13 amino acids. The CDR3 coding sequence is TGTGCCAGCAGGATGGGGGTGAACACTGAAGCTTTCTTT. This translates into CASRMGVNTEAFF.

The CDR3 nucleotides are TGTGCCAGTAGTACTACAGGGGGCGGCTACGAGCAGTACTTC. Its protein product is CASSTTGGGYEQYF. This chain connects TRBV19 to TRBJ2-7; 9 bases map to TRBD1. V was clipped by 4 bases and J by 3 bases; unmatched bases: 4. The CDR3 sequence is 14 residues long. The V gene's germline CDR1 is LNHDA and CDR2 SQIVND (reference sequence).

CDR3: CATSSAGGQGVGVPYEQYF. CDR3 DNA sequence: TGTGCCACCAGCAGTGCCGGCGGACAGGGTGTGGGGGTCCCCTACGAGCAGTACTTC. V is TRBV15 and J is TRBJ2-7; 8 nucleotides align to TRBD1. Unmatched junction bases numbered 18, after V lost 3 bases and J lost 2 bases. The CDR3 has 19 residues. Germline loops: CDR1 LNHNV, CDR2 YYDKDF (reference sequence).